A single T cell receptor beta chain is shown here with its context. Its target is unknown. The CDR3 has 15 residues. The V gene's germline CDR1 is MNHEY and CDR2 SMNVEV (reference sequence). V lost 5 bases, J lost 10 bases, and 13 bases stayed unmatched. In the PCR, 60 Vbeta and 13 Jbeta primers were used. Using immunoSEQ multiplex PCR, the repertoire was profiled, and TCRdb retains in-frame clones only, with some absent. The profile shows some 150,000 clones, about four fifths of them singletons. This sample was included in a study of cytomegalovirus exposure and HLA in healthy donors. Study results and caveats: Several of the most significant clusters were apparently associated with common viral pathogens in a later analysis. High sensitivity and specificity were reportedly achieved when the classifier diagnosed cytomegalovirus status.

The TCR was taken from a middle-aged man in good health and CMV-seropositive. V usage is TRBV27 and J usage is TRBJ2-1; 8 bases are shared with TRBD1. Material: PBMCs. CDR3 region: CASSPETGVLAEQFF. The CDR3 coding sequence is TGTGCCAGCAGTCCCGAGACAGGGGTCTTAGCAGAGCAGTTCTTC.